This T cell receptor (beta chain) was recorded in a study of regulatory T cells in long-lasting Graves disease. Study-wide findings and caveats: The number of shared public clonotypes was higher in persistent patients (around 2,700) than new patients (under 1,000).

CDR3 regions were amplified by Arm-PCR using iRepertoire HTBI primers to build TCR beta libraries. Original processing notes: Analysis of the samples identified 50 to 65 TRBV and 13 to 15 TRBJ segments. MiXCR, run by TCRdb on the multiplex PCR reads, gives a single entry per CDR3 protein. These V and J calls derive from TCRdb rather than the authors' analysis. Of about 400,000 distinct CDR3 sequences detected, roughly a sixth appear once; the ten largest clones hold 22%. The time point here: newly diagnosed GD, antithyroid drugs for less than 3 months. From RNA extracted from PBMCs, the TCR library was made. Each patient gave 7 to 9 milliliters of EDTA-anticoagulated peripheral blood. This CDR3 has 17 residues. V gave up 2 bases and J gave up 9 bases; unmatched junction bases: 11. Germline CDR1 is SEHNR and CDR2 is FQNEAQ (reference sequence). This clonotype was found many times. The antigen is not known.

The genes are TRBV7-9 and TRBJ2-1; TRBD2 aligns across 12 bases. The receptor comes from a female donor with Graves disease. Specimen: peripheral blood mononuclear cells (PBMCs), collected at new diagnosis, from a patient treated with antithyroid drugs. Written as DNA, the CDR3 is TGTGCCAGCAGCTTAAGGGTGACTAGCGGGAGTTCGGCTGAGCAGTTCTTC. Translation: CASSLRVTSGSSAEQFF.